This T cell receptor (beta chain) emerged from a study of blood T cell repertoires in COVID-19. On the study more broadly: Nucleic acid was either cDNA or gDNA, and it came from T cells, B-cell-depleted T cells, or PBMCs.

Methods used by the authors: Reference gene primer amplification in the assay estimated nucleated cell counts. Method: immunoSEQ multiplex PCR; TCRdb's copy keeps in-frame clones and lacks some. V, J and clone size are taken as reported in that table, and D and trimming were inferred from the DNA itself. The sample records about 220,000 clones, 84% being singletons. In regard to this clone: Distinct nucleotide sequences in the sample also encode this CDR3.

Participants spanned ages 18 to 89 years and resided in 20 to 25 US areas. This CDR3 is 13 amino acids long. The junction had 1 base not matched to a gene; V was cut back by 3 bases and J by 5 bases. Germline values: CDR1 KGHSH, CDR2 LQKENI. The TCR originated in a woman between 40 and 50 years old who had recovered from COVID-19. The sequenced sample was PBMCs or T cells enriched from blood (not recorded which). The chain employs TRBV18 and TRBJ2-5, with 9 nucleotides matching TRBD1. The CDR3 region is CASSPGQGETQYF. As DNA, the CDR3 is TGTGCCAGCTCACCTGGACAGGGGGAGACCCAGTACTTC.